This entry concerns a single T cell receptor beta chain. Individual cDNA molecules had unique molecular identifiers attached to them by the library. TCRdb used MiXCR to reprocess the RACE reads, holding one entry per CDR3 protein. The sample shows roughly 38,000 distinct CDR3 sequences, 9.5% to 15% of them seen only once. The CDR3 is made up of 12 amino acids. Germline CDR1 and CDR2: LGHDT and YNNKEL (reference sequence). Trimming stripped 5 bases from V and 6 bases from J, with 11 bases between. The sample originates from a study of human T cells and chemical hapten exposure. Study summary: A 2 cm by 2 cm inner upper arm patch received 2% DPC for sensitization.

The time point was: pre-sensitization, week 0. As for treatment: therapeutic diphenylcyclopropenone sensitization with weekly scalp DPC. Unfractionated whole blood served as the source for total RNA extraction. The sample consisted of whole blood, taken in connection with sensitization to the hapten diphenylcyclopropenone (DPC). The TCR sequence derives from a woman between 40 and 55 years old with alopecia areata. Some clones in this sample may be carry-over from other donors' samples. J is TRBJ2-7 and V is TRBV3-1; a possible D gene is TRBD1 (6 bases). The CDR3 coding sequence is TGTGCCAGCAGCAGGGGGAGCATCGAGCAGTACTTC. Encoded protein: CASSRGSIEQYF.